Listed below are T cell receptor beta chains from one sample, sequenced in a study of blood T cell repertoires in COVID-19. Sequencing used immunoSEQ multiplex PCR; TCRdb keeps in-frame clones, though not all of them. The sample lists 35,000 to 40,000 clones; 85% were seen once. Source material: peripheral blood. All receptors derive from a man between 50 and 59 years old with active COVID-19. The CDR3 runs from the conserved cysteine through the conserved F or W. D genes are given only for firm matches. Not every row has a clone size; where given, it reads once, few, many or a size class.

>.|.|TRBJ1-1|TRBV10-3
TGTGCCATCAGTGACCCGGGGGGTAAAGGCACTGAAGCTTTCTTT
CAISDPGGKGTEAFF
>TRBD2|.|TRBJ2-5|TRBV15
TGTGCCACCAAATCGAGCGGGGGTAACCAAGAGACCCAGTACTTC
CATKSSGGNQETQYF
>.|.|TRBJ2-5|TRBV7-8
TGTGCCAGCAGCTTAGTTGGGGGCCCCACGGAGACCCAGTACTTC
CASSLVGGPTETQYF
>TRBD1|.|TRBJ1-2|TRBV2
TGTGCCAGTACGACAGGGGTAGGCTACACCTTC
CASTTGVGYTF
>TRBD1|.|TRBJ2-6|TRBV5-1
TGCGCCAGCAGCTTGTCGGACAGGGAGAGTGTCCTGACTTTC
CASSLSDRESVLTF
>TRBD2|once|TRBJ2-3|TRBV4-1
TGCGCCAGCAGCCAAACAGCGGGGGAGAGCACAGATACGCAGTATTTT
CASSQTAGESTDTQYF
>.|.|TRBJ2-5|TRBV9
TGTGCCAGCAGCGTAGCTCCAGGGCAAGAGACCCAGTACTTC
CASSVAPGQETQYF
>.|.|TRBJ1-1|TRBV21-1
TGTGCCAGCACCTCGGGACAGCCGCCTTTAATGAACACTGAAGCTTTCTTT
CASTSGQPPLMNTEAFF
>TRBD1|.|TRBJ2-7|TRBV15
TGTGCCACCGGCTCGGGGGCCGGGACAGGGACCTACGAGCAGTACTTC
CATGSGAGTGTYEQYF
>TRBD1|.|TRBJ1-2|TRBV6-1
TGTGCCAGCAGTGATGTCCCCGACAGGGCCTCGGGTGGCTACACCTTC
CASSDVPDRASGGYTF
>.|.|TRBJ2-4|TRBV7-2
TGTGCCAGCAGCCTTAGGTTTAGCGGAGACCTTCTAAACATTCAGTACTTC
CASSLRFSGDLLNIQYF
>TRBD2|.|TRBJ2-1|TRBV6-6
TGTGCCAGCAGGGCAGGACTAGGGAAGAATGAGCAGTTCTTC
CASRAGLGKNEQFF
>.|.|TRBJ2-5|TRBV6-1
TGTGCCAGCAGTGAAGTTACTAGCAGAGAGACCCAGTACTTC
CASSEVTSRETQYF
>TRBD1|.|TRBJ1-2|TRBV6-5
TGTGCCAGCAGTACGGACAGGAACTATGGCTACACCTTC
CASSTDRNYGYTF
>TRBD1|once|TRBJ1-3|TRBV6-5
TGTGCCAGCAGACGGGACAGGGACTCTGGAAACACCATATATTTT
CASRRDRDSGNTIYF
>TRBD2|.|TRBJ2-5|TRBV4-1
TGCGCCAGCAGCCCAGGCGGGACTAGACAAGAGACCCAGTACTTC
CASSPGGTRQETQYF
>.|once|TRBJ1-2|TRBV7-2
TGTGCCAGCAGCCAGGACAGCAACATAGCTAACTATGGCTACACCTTC
CASSQDSNIANYGYTF
>TRBD2|.|TRBJ2-2|TRBV6-2/TRBV6-3
TGTGCCAGCAGCCTCACTAGCGGGGGGGCCCCCGGGGAGCTGTTTTTT
CASSLTSGGAPGELFF
>TRBD2|.|TRBJ2-5|TRBV27
TGTGCCAGCGGGGGACTACCATCCGAGACCCAGTACTTC
CASGGLPSETQYF
>TRBD1|.|TRBJ2-5|TRBV5-1
TGCGCCAGCAGCCACACAGGGGCCCAAGAGACCCAGTACTTC
CASSHTGAQETQYF
>.|few|TRBJ1-1|TRBV4-1
TGCGCCAGCAGCCTCGGGGGGGCGGTGGGCACTGAAGCTTTCTTT
CASSLGGAVGTEAFF
>TRBD1|.|TRBJ1-4|TRBV15
TGTGCCACCAGCAGAGACAGGGGGCGTGATGAAAAACTGTTTTTT
CATSRDRGRDEKLFF
>TRBD1|.|TRBJ1-2|TRBV5-1
TGCGCCAGCAGCTCTGGGACAGGGACCCGAAACTATGGCTACACCTTC
CASSSGTGTRNYGYTF
>.|.|TRBJ2-1|TRBV9
TGTGCCAGCAGCGGCGGCGGGGGCTATTACAATGAGCAGTTCTTC
CASSGGGGYYNEQFF
>TRBD1|.|TRBJ2-1|TRBV13
TGTGCCAGCAGCCATGGGACAGAGAAATACAATGAGCAGTTCTTC
CASSHGTEKYNEQFF
>.|.|TRBJ2-7|TRBV12-3/TRBV12-4
TGTGCCAGCAGTTTGGCTGACGAGCAGTACTTC
CASSLADEQYF
>.|.|TRBJ1-4|TRBV2
TGTGCCAGCAGTTTTTCAGGTGCAGAAAAACTGTTTTTT
CASSFSGAEKLFF
>.|.|TRBJ2-5|TRBV11-2
TGTGCCAGCAGCTCAATCCCTCGGACAGCAAAACAAGAGACCCAGTACTTC
CASSSIPRTAKQETQYF
>TRBD2|few|TRBJ2-4|TRBV3-1/TRBV3-2
TGTGCCAGCAGCCTCGGGACTAGCGGGGGGTTAGCCAAAAACATTCAGTACTTC
CASSLGTSGGLAKNIQYF
>TRBD1|.|TRBJ2-2|TRBV5-6
TGTGCCAGCAGCTTCGACAGGGTGAACACCGGGGAGCTGTTTTTT
CASSFDRVNTGELFF
>.|.|TRBJ1-2|TRBV13
TGTGCCAGCAGTATCGGGAATTATCAAAATGGCTACACCTTC
CASSIGNYQNGYTF
>.|.|TRBJ1-5|TRBV7-9
TGTGCCAGCAGCTCTGACATGACAGCCCAGCCCCAGCATTTT
CASSSDMTAQPQHF
>TRBD2|.|TRBJ2-5|TRBV7-2
TGTGCCAGCAGCGTGGGACTAGCGGGACAAGAGACCCAGTACTTC
CASSVGLAGQETQYF
>.|.|TRBJ1-3|TRBV11-2
TGTGCCAGCAGCTCACCCCGAGGAGGAACTGGAAACACCATATATTTT
CASSSPRGGTGNTIYF
>.|once|TRBJ2-3|TRBV29-1
TGCAGCGTGCTGAGGGATACGCAGTATTTT
CSVLRDTQYF
>TRBD1|few|TRBJ1-1|TRBV6-2/TRBV6-3
TGTGCCAGCAGTAAACACAGGGGGGACACTGAAGCTTTCTTT
CASSKHRGDTEAFF
>.|few|TRBJ1-5|TRBV10-1
TGCGCCAGCAGTGGGGGACACAATCAGCCCCAGCATTTT
CASSGGHNQPQHF
>.|.|TRBJ1-4|TRBV4-3
TGCGCCAGCAGCCAGCAGGGCCCAGCTAATGAAAAACTGTTTTTT
CASSQQGPANEKLFF
>.|.|TRBJ1-2|TRBV6-5
TGTGCCAGCAGCCCCCATACGGGCTATGGCTACACCTTC
CASSPHTGYGYTF
>TRBD1|.|TRBJ2-7|TRBV13
TGTGCCAGCAGCTTGACAGAGACAGGGGCCACCTACGAGCAGTACTTC
CASSLTETGATYEQYF
>.|.|TRBJ1-1|TRBV2
TGTGCCAGCAGTGATTACAGGGTGGAGACTGAAGCTTTCTTT
CASSDYRVETEAFF